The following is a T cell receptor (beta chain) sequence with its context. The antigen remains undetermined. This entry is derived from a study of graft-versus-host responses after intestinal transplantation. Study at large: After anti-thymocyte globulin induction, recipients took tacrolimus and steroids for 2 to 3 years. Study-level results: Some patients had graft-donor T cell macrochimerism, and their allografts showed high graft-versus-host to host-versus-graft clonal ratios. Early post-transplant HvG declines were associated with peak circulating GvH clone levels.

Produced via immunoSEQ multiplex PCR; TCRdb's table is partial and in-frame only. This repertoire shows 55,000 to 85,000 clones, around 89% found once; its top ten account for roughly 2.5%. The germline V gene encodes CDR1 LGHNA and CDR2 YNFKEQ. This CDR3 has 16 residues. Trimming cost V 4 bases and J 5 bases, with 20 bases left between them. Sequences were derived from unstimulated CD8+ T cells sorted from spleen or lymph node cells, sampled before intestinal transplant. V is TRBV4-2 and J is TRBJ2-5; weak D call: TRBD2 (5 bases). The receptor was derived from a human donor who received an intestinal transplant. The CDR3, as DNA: TGTGCCAGCAGCCCCTGGTATCGGGGAGTGGGGGAGACCCAGTACTTC. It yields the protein CASSPWYRGVGETQYF.